This T cell receptor (beta chain) was captured in a study of blood T cell repertoires in COVID-19. Overall study context: PBMCs, B-cell-depleted T cells, or T cells provided the cDNA or gDNA that made up the material.

This CDR3 region has 15 residues. The germline V gene encodes CDR1 MDHEN and CDR2 SYDVKM. Trimming stripped 6 bases from V and 1 base from J, with 16 bases between. Under the authors' procedure: Using reference gene primer amplification, nucleated cell counts were estimated. Some clones are missing from TCRdb's copy, which holds only in-frame ones; the method was immunoSEQ multiplex PCR. The V and J calls and the clone size are those of that table, but D and trimming were determined from the DNA. The sample includes 100,000 to 150,000 clones, 80% of them seen just once. This chain connects TRBV28 to TRBJ2-7, with D possibly matching TRBD2 (5 bases). The sequence was collected from a human donor in a cohort sampled during active COVID-19. The sequenced sample was peripheral blood. CDR3 bases: TGTGCCAGCAGACCTCTTGGAGGCTATTCCTACGAGCAGTACTTC. It specifies CASRPLGGYSYEQYF. Full variable domain (outside the CDR3, taken from reference TRBV28 and TRBJ2-7): DVKVTQSSRYLVKRTGEKVFLECVQDMDHENMFWYRQDPGLGLRLIYFSYDVKMKEKGDIPEGYSVSREKKERFSLILESASTNQTSMYLCASRPLGGYSYEQYFGPGTRLTVT.